The entry below gives a single TCR beta chain sequence along with its context. As originally analysed: Amplifying reference gene primers gave estimates of nucleated cell counts. Here immunoSEQ multiplex PCR was the method, and the copy in TCRdb shows in-frame clones only, minus some. V, J and clone size derive from that table, while D and trimming were established from the DNA sequence. The table has roughly 150,000 clones, roughly 80% seen once; the top ten hold 3% to 3.5%. Germline loops: CDR1 MNHNS, CDR2 SASEGT. J lost 6 bases, V lost 3 bases, and 6 bases had no gene match. This CDR3 has 15 amino acids. In Cohort 3, a recovered donor had either two negative PCRs, clearance, or symptom resolution. This specimen comes from a study of blood T cell repertoires in COVID-19. Across the study: In each case, the material was cDNA or gDNA derived from T cells, B-cell-depleted T cells, or PBMCs.

The chain is built from TRBV6-1 and TRBJ1-5, with 9 bases aligning to TRBD1. Material for sequencing was PBMCs or T cells enriched from blood (not recorded which). This clonotype was sampled from a woman aged 60-75 years who had recovered from COVID-19. This CDR3 reads CASSDRDRAAQPQHF. For the CDR3, the DNA is TGTGCCAGCAGTGATCGGGACAGGGCAGCTCAGCCCCAGCATTTT.